The 26 T cell receptor beta chains in this list originate from one sample, sequenced in a study of T cell repertoires in cytomegalovirus infection. Their antigen targets remain unknown. TCRdb called the reads again in MiXCR, with one record for every CDR3 protein. The table shows about 150,000 distinct CDR3 sequences, with 32% occurring only once. The sample in question was CD8+ T cells from cultured PBMCs, obtained from culture after CMV antigen stimulation. The source of these receptors is a human donor in good health (CMV status not recorded). Some clones in this sample may be carry-over from other donors' samples.

The CDR3 reads CASSQDPGTGSYEQYF. As DNA, the CDR3 is TGCGCCAGCAGCCAAGATCCCGGGACAGGATCGTACGAGCAGTACTTC. V usage is TRBV4-1 and J usage is TRBJ2-7; 8 bases map to TRBD1. The CDR3 loop spans 16 amino acids. The germline V gene has CDR1 MGHRA and CDR2 YSYEKL. Trimming at V came to 0 bases and at J to 4 bases, leaving 8 bases not matched to a gene.

This clonotype showed up just a few times. The chain links TRBV12-3 or TRBV12-4 to TRBJ2-2; no reliable D call. This CDR3 spans 12 amino acids. V was clipped by 5 bases and J by 7 bases, with 8 bases between them. The CDR3 spells CASSTVGGELFF. The CDR3 DNA reads as TGTGCCAGCAGTACAGTGGGCGGGGAGCTGTTTTTT.

This clonotype was found a few times. This chain connects TRBV6-5 to TRBJ2-3; 9 bases agree with TRBD1. Per germline, CDR1 MNHEY and CDR2 SVGAGI. There are 17 residues in the CDR3. The junction had 11 bases not matched to a gene; V was cut back by 2 bases and J by 5 bases. Written as DNA, the CDR3 is TGTGCCAGCAGTTACGAAATGGGGACAGGGCCTGAAGATACGCAGTATTTT. Its translation: CASSYEMGTGPEDTQYF.

There are many counts of this clonotype. The gene calls are TRBV7-8 and TRBJ1-4; TRBD1 matches at 9 bases. Germline-derived CDR1 and CDR2 are SGHVS and FQNEAQ. Losses at the gene ends were 4 bases for V and 0 bases for J; bases not matched to a gene: 12. This CDR3 is built from 19 residues. The CDR3: CASSSRAGQGGPTNEKLFF. In nucleotides, the CDR3 is TGTGCCAGCAGCTCCCGAGCGGGACAGGGAGGCCCAACTAATGAAAAACTGTTTTTT.

This clonotype was detected ten times or more. J is TRBJ2-1 and V is TRBV7-9, with a possible D match to TRBD1 (6 bases). Trimming shortened V by 4 bases and J by 7 bases, and 26 bases separated the two germline ends. This CDR3 region has 18 residues. Germline V gene sequence: CDR1 SEHNR, CDR2 FQNEAQ (reference sequence). The CDR3: CASSYGRLGTSGGNEQFF. For the CDR3, the DNA is TGTGCCAGCAGCTACGGACGACTGGGGACATCTGGGGGTAATGAGCAGTTCTTC.

This clonotype showed up just a few times. The V and J genes are TRBV4-1 and TRBJ2-1; D is unresolved. The V end was cut by 5 bases, the J end by 8 bases, with 19 bases between. The CDR3 spans 15 residues. Germline loops: CDR1 MGHRA, CDR2 YSYEKL. In DNA form, the CDR3 reads TGCGCCAGCAGCTTTCAGCGTCGGCAGGTGGATGAGCAGTTCTTC. This encodes CASSFQRRQVDEQFF.

This rearrangement joins TRBV7-9 to TRBJ2-5; no reliable D call. The ends were cut back, 5 bases at V and 1 base at J, with 8 bases in the middle. This CDR3 comprises 13 residues. Germline values: CDR1 SEHNR, CDR2 FQNEAQ (reference sequence). The CDR3 sequence is CASSPAVQETQYF. DNA for the CDR3: TGTGCCAGCAGCCCTGCGGTCCAAGAGACCCAGTACTTC.

The gene calls are TRBV7-9 and TRBJ2-5; the D is unclear. This CDR3 contains 14 residues. Germline assignment: CDR1 SEHNR and CDR2 FQNEAQ (reference sequence). Trimming took 1 base from V and 4 from J, leaving 10 bases between them. CDR3 sequence reads: CASSLVLTAETQYF. CDR3 sequence (DNA): TGTGCCAGCAGCTTAGTTTTGACGGCAGAGACCCAGTACTTC.

This clonotype was counted a few times. The rearrangement joins TRBV20-1 to TRBJ2-1; no clear D gene. The ends were cut back, 6 bases at V and 9 bases at J, with 12 bases in the middle. The CDR3 runs 11 residues. The germline V gene has CDR1 DFQATT and CDR2 SNEGSKA (reference sequence). CDR3 DNA sequence: TGCAGTGCACAGAAAGGTTCTGAGCAGTTCTTC. This sequence encodes CSAQKGSEQFF.

The chain carries TRBV5-1 and TRBJ2-1; weak D call: TRBD2 (6 bases). The germline V gene encodes CDR1 SGHRS and CDR2 YFSETQ. The CDR3 is made up of 16 amino acids. Trimming removed 3 bases at V and 4 bases at J, with 17 bases between. DNA of the CDR3: TGCGCCAGCAGCTGGGAACTGAGCGGACTATACAATGAGCAGTTCTTC. Its translation: CASSWELSGLYNEQFF.

CDR3 sequence reads: CASSSRGGGTDTQYF. In nucleotides, the CDR3 is TGTGCCAGCAGTTCCCGGGGGGGAGGCACAGATACGCAGTATTTT. This chain joins TRBV27 and TRBJ2-3; TRBD2 agrees at 8 bases. The CDR3 length is 15 residues. Unmatched junction bases numbered 4, after V lost 4 bases and J lost 1 base. The germline gives CDR1 MNHEY, CDR2 SMNVEV (reference sequence).

The CDR3 protein is CASRSGTLTEAFF. CDR3 in DNA: TGTGCCAGCAGGTCCGGGACGTTGACTGAAGCTTTCTTT. V is TRBV6-1 and J is TRBJ1-1, with a weak D call TRBD1 (5 bases). CDR1 is MNHNS and CDR2 is SASEGT in the germline V gene. The V end was cut by 6 bases, the J end by 5 bases, with 13 bases between. The CDR3 sequence is 13 residues long.

The sample holds many counts of this clonotype. The chain is built from TRBV6-1 and TRBJ2-7; 10 nucleotides line up with TRBD2. This CDR3 is built from 15 residues. J lost 3 bases, V lost 5 bases, and 7 bases had no gene match. Germline V CDR1 and CDR2: MNHNS, SASEGT. CDR3 in DNA: TGTGCCAGCAGTCAGTTAGCGGGGGGCCGCTACGAGCAGTACTTC. Translation gives CASSQLAGGRYEQYF.

This chain joins TRBV11-3 and TRBJ2-7; 7 positions agree with TRBD1. Germline V gives CDR1 SGHNT, CDR2 YENEEA. CDR3 size: 15 residues. The J segment lost 7 bases and the V segment lost 5 bases, leaving 14 bases of the junction unmatched. The CDR3 coding sequence is TGTGCCAGCAGCCCTGGGACAGCCGTCATTGGGGAGCAGTACTTC. Translating gives CASSPGTAVIGEQYF. Together with reference TRBV11-3 and TRBJ2-7, the CDR3 gives the full variable domain: EAGVVQSPRYKIIEKKQPVAFWCNPISGHNTLYWYLQNLGQGPELLIRYENEEAVDDSQLPKDRFSAERLKGVDSTLKIQPAELGDSAVYLCASSPGTAVIGEQYFGPGTRLTVT.

The V call is TRBV6-6, the J call TRBJ1-2, with D perhaps TRBD1 (6 bases). CDR3 length: 15 residues. The germline V gene has CDR1 MNHNY and CDR2 SVGAGI (reference sequence). Trimming cost V 7 bases and J 1 base, with 16 bases left between them. The CDR3 sequence is CASTPRADSNYGYTF. DNA for the CDR3: TGTGCCAGCACCCCCCGGGCGGACAGTAACTATGGCTACACCTTC.

The V gene is TRBV6-6, the J gene TRBJ2-1; TRBD1 is a possible D gene (5 bases). CDR3 length: 11 residues. Looked up from germline, CDR1 is MNHNY and CDR2 is SVGAGI (reference sequence). Trimming took 11 bases from V and 10 from J, leaving 15 bases between them. The CDR3 region has the DNA TGTGCCTCAGGGCGATCCGCAGAGCAGTTCTTC. Translation gives CASGRSAEQFF.

At least ten counts were recorded for this clonotype. CDR3 residues: CATFRGAEAFF. The CDR3 coding sequence is TGTGCCACCTTTCGAGGGGCTGAAGCTTTCTTT. The rearrangement uses TRBV6-1 and TRBJ1-1; D might be TRBD1 (5 bases). The CDR3 sequence is 11 residues long. The germline V gene has CDR1 MNHNS and CDR2 SASEGT. Trimming removed 10 bases at V and 6 bases at J, with 12 bases between.

The rearrangement links TRBV5-1 to TRBJ2-1, with a possible D match to TRBD1 (5 bases). Germline CDR1 is SGHRS and CDR2 is YFSETQ. The CDR3 runs 18 residues. V was pared by 1 base and J by 0 bases, with 17 bases between. The CDR3 spells CASSLTPPIDSSYNEQFF. In nucleotides, the CDR3 is TGCGCCAGCAGCTTGACGCCGCCGATCGACAGCTCCTACAATGAGCAGTTCTTC.

A few counts support this clonotype. V usage is TRBV25-1 and J usage is TRBJ2-5; perhaps TRBD2 as D (6 bases). Trimming took off 8 bases at V and 11 bases at J, with 18 bases between the two ends. The length of the CDR3 is 12 residues. Germline assignment: CDR1 MGHDK and CDR2 SYGVNS. CDR3 nucleotide sequence: TGTGCCAGCTCCCCCGGGACTCAAGAACAGTACTTC. This translates into CASSPGTQEQYF.

This chain links TRBV24-1 with TRBJ2-7; D might be TRBD1 (6 bases). The V gene's germline CDR1 is KGHDR and CDR2 SFDVKD. CDR3 length: 14 residues. V gave up 4 bases and J gave up 4 bases, with 13 bases separating them. This CDR3 is CATSESAGEYEQYF. The CDR3 nucleotides are TGTGCCACCAGTGAGTCGGCAGGGGAATACGAGCAGTACTTC.

The chain links TRBV28 to TRBJ2-5, with 9 positions matching TRBD2. The V and J ends lost 4 bases and 5 bases, in that order; junction bases with no gene match: 8. The germline V gene has CDR1 MDHEN and CDR2 SYDVKM. The CDR3 sequence is 15 residues long. The DNA of the CDR3 is TGTGCCAGCAGTTCACGTATAGCGGGGGTCGAGACCCAGTACTTC. Translation: CASSSRIAGVETQYF.

This clonotype was seen a few times. A read error may produce the germline difference seen at one junction end. This chain links TRBV7-9 with TRBJ2-1; D gene unclear. The CDR3 covers 11 residues. CDR1 and CDR2 from the germline V gene are SEHNR and FQNEAQ (reference sequence). The CDR3: CASSLALMQIF. CDR3 bases: TGTGCCAGCAGCTTAGCGCTCATGCAAATCTTC.

This chain's CDR3 is CASSLFFGTGELFF. The DNA of the CDR3 is TGTGCCAGCAGTTTATTCTTCGGAACCGGGGAGCTGTTTTTT. The rearrangement uses TRBV27 and TRBJ2-2; no clear D gene. CDR1 is MNHEY, CDR2 SMNVEV, per germline (reference sequence). Trimming left V 1 base short and J 5 bases short, with 8 bases between. The length of the CDR3 is 14 residues.

This clonotype was detected many times. The chain uses TRBV20-1 and TRBJ2-3; 8 bases agree with TRBD2. Germline V gives CDR1 DFQATT, CDR2 SNEGSKA (reference sequence). CDR3 size: 16 residues. Losses at the gene ends were 3 bases for V and 1 base for J; bases not matched to a gene: 9. For the CDR3, the DNA is TGCAGTGCTAGTAGCGGGGTCAACGAGGGCACAGATACGCAGTATTTT. Protein sequence: CSASSGVNEGTDTQYF.

The J gene is TRBJ2-7, the V gene TRBV5-6, with D unclear. The CDR3 extends over 13 amino acids. Germline loops: CDR1 SGHDT, CDR2 YYEEEE. Trimming removed 0 bases at V and 5 bases at J, with 9 bases between. In DNA form, the CDR3 reads TGTGCCAGCAGCTTGGACTCTAGAGACGAGCAGTACTTC. It yields the protein CASSLDSRDEQYF.

As concerns this clonotype: A much larger clone sits a single nucleotide away, making a read error possible. Without the conserved terminal phenylalanine or tryptophan, this CDR3 likely stems from a read error. This chain joins TRBV9 and TRBJ1-6, with D possibly matching TRBD1 (5 bases). V lost 7 bases to trimming and J lost 5 bases, with 13 bases between them. The CDR3 has 14 amino acids. Germline V CDR1 and CDR2: SGDLS, YYNGEE. CDR3 loop: CASRIGTDNSPLHI. CDR3 nucleotide sequence: TGTGCCAGCCGTATCGGGACTGATAATTCACCCCTCCACATT.